These 25 T cell receptor beta chains were all obtained from the same sample, sequenced in a study of blood T cells in healthy people across ages. Combining a sample-barcoded 5' primer with a J-beta primer mix, a second PCR ran for roughly 7 to 12 cycles. Via MiXCR, TCRdb re-called the 5' RACE reads, giving one row per CDR3 protein. Of 1.5 million to 2 million distinct CDR3 sequences in the sample, roughly 50% were seen once. Specimen: blood. The receptor source for this set is a woman aged 35 to 49 in good health.

The chain couples TRBV9 to TRBJ1-5, with 7 bases lining up with TRBD1. V lost 3 bases, J lost 4 bases, and 4 bases stayed unmatched. Germline V lookup: CDR1 SGDLS, CDR2 YYNGEE. CDR3 length: 14 residues. The CDR3 loop is CASSAGGMNQPQHF. As DNA, the CDR3 is TGTGCCAGCAGCGCAGGGGGTATGAATCAGCCCCAGCATTTT.

The sample holds many counts of this clonotype. CDR3 DNA sequence: TGTGCCAGCAGCGGACAGCTTAACTATGGCTACACCTTC. It encodes CASSGQLNYGYTF. The chain links TRBV7-2 to TRBJ1-2, with D possibly TRBD1 on 6 matching bases. Germline CDR1 SGHTA, CDR2 FQGNSA. V lost 5 bases and J 1 base, leaving 8 bases between the germline ends. The CDR3 sequence is 13 residues long.

The gene calls are TRBV20-1 and TRBJ2-3; D perhaps matches TRBD2 (6 bases). CDR1 is DFQATT, CDR2 SNEGSKA, per germline (reference sequence). V gave up 0 bases and J gave up 11 bases, with 9 bases separating them. The CDR3 covers 11 residues. The CDR3 spells CSARDVEGQYF. CDR3 nucleotides: TGCAGTGCTAGAGATGTGGAGGGGCAGTATTTT.

This clonotype appeared a single time. The rearrangement uses TRBV6-4 and TRBJ1-6; D not certain. Germline CDR1 is MRHNA and CDR2 is SNTAGT. Trimming stripped 2 bases from V and 0 bases from J, with 8 bases between. The CDR3 is made up of 16 amino acids. This CDR3 reads CASSDEGSSYNSPLHF. The CDR3 DNA reads as TGTGCCAGCAGTGACGAAGGGAGCTCCTATAATTCACCCCTCCACTTT.

The CDR3 coding sequence is TGCGCCAGCAGCTTGGCCCAAGTCCAAGAGACCCAGTACTTC. Translated: CASSLAQVQETQYF. The chain carries TRBV5-1 and TRBJ2-5; the D is unclear. There are 14 residues in the CDR3. V lost 0 bases and J lost 1, with 7 bases in between. Looked up from germline, CDR1 is SGHRS and CDR2 is YFSETQ.

This sequence joins TRBV9 and TRBJ2-7, with D hard to call. The J call may be mistaken, given a closer DNA end match to TRBJ2-5. The CDR3 extends over 15 amino acids. Germline V gene sequence: CDR1 SGDLS, CDR2 YYNGEE. The CDR3 here is CASSVDERPAETQYF. The CDR3 DNA reads TGTGCCAGCAGCGTAGATGAAAGGCCTGCGGAGACCCAGTACTTC.

The rearrangement links TRBV7-6 to TRBJ2-3; D possibly corresponds to TRBD2 (5 bases). This CDR3 spans 16 amino acids. Trimming pared 5 bases from V and 0 bases from J, leaving 15 bases between. Germline V CDR1 and CDR2: SGHVS, FNYEAQ. The DNA for the CDR3 is TGTGCCAGCAGCCTCCGACGGGGAAAGAGCACAGATACGCAGTATTTT. Its protein is CASSLRRGKSTDTQYF.

With respect to this clonotype: At one end the junction does not follow the germline gene, possibly because of a read error. This chain joins TRBV7-3 and TRBJ1-1, with 8 bases that match TRBD1. Germline CDR1 and CDR2: SGHTA and FQGTGA. The CDR3 extends over 18 amino acids. The CDR3 region is CASRLMADREGVGTEAFF. The CDR3 bases are TGTGCCAGCAGATTAATGGCGGACAGGGAGGGAGTCGGCACTGAAGCTTTCTTT.

This clonotype turned up a few times. The chain has TRBV6-5 and TRBJ1-5, with a possible D match to TRBD1 (5 bases). This CDR3 spans 14 amino acids. From germline, CDR1 is MNHEY and CDR2 SVGAGI. Deletions cut 8 bases from V and 5 bases from J, with 16 bases between. CDR3 coding DNA: TGTGCCAGCCGTATTAGGGAAGGGGATCAGCCCCAGCATTTT. It translates to CASRIREGDQPQHF.

The chain carries TRBV7-9 and TRBJ2-4; possibly TRBD1 or TRBD2 for D (5 bases each). The DNA end lines up better with TRBJ2-7; the J call may be wrong. CDR1 and CDR2 from the germline V gene are SEHNR and FQNEAQ (reference sequence). This CDR3 contains 12 residues. The CDR3 bases are TGTGCCAGCAGCGAACCGGGACACGAGCAGTACTTC. Protein: CASSEPGHEQYF.

The gene calls are TRBV3-1 and TRBJ2-7; a possible D gene is TRBD2 (7 bases). Per the germline V gene, CDR1 is LGHDT and CDR2 is YNNKEL (reference sequence). The length of the CDR3 is 14 residues. Trimming shortened V by 0 bases and J by 12 bases, and 18 bases separated the two germline ends. CDR3 sequence (DNA): TGTGCCAGCAGCCAAGACGGCTGGCGGGGGCCACCGTACTTC. It yields the protein CASSQDGWRGPPYF.

This clonotype came up a few times. V usage is TRBV20-1 and J usage is TRBJ2-7, with 11 nucleotides matching TRBD2. The CDR3 consists of 14 residues. Trimming at V came to 1 base and at J to 3 bases, leaving 2 bases not matched to a gene. CDR1 and CDR2 from the germline V gene are DFQATT and SNEGSKA (reference sequence). The CDR3 nucleotides read TGCAGTGCTAGAGGACTAGCGGGGTTCTACGAGCAGTACTTC. Its protein is CSARGLAGFYEQYF.

DNA for the CDR3: TGTGCCAGCAGTTGGACACCCTGGGAGACCCAGTACTTC. This gives the protein CASSWTPWETQYF. The chain couples TRBV27 to TRBJ2-5; weak D call: TRBD1 (5 bases). CDR1 is MNHEY, CDR2 SMNVEV, per germline (reference sequence). V was clipped by 4 bases and J by 5 bases, with 11 bases between them. The length of the CDR3 is 13 residues.

V gene TRBV5-1 combines with J gene TRBJ1-4, with TRBD1 identical over 7 bases. Germline assignment: CDR1 SGHRS and CDR2 YFSETQ. The J segment lost 13 bases and the V segment lost 1 base, leaving 10 bases of the junction unmatched. CDR3 length equals 14 residues. The CDR3 is CASSLRQGGDVLFF. In nucleotides, the CDR3 is TGCGCCAGCAGCTTGAGGCAGGGGGGCGATGTACTGTTTTTT.

This chain links TRBV12-3 or TRBV12-4 with TRBJ2-5; 13 positions agree with TRBD2. With V trimmed by 1 base and J by 11 bases, 10 bases remained unmatched. The CDR3 sequence is 16 residues long. Here the CDR3 DNA reads TGTGCCAGCAGTTTAGGGACTAGCGGGGGAAGAGGGGGGCAGTACTTC. Translation gives CASSLGTSGGRGGQYF.

A few counts support this clonotype. The V and J genes are TRBV28 and TRBJ2-6; D unresolved. Germline-derived CDR1 and CDR2 are MDHEN and SYDVKM. Trimming cost V 8 bases and J 0 bases, with 8 bases left between them. The CDR3 extends over 14 amino acids. CDR3 region: CASFSDSGANVLTF. CDR3 nucleotides: TGTGCCAGCTTTTCGGACTCTGGGGCCAACGTCCTGACTTTC.

This clonotype was recorded a few times. V usage is TRBV20-1 and J usage is TRBJ2-1; 8 nucleotides align to TRBD2. The J segment lost 8 bases and the V segment lost 1 base, leaving 4 bases of the junction unmatched. CDR1 is DFQATT, CDR2 SNEGSKA, per germline (reference sequence). CDR3 length: 13 amino acids. The CDR3 loop reads CSARATTSDEQFF. The CDR3 coding sequence is TGCAGTGCTAGAGCCACGACTAGCGATGAGCAGTTCTTC.

This clonotype was detected only a few times. The chain joins TRBV20-1 to TRBJ2-1, with 9 bases identical to TRBD1. Germline V gene sequence: CDR1 DFQATT, CDR2 SNEGSKA (reference sequence). This CDR3 region has 16 residues. The V gene end was trimmed by 3 bases and the J gene end by 5 bases; junction bases not matched to a gene: 11. The CDR3 sequence is CSARSRDRVWDNEQFF. The CDR3, as DNA: TGCAGTGCTAGGAGCCGGGACAGGGTGTGGGACAATGAGCAGTTCTTC.

A few counts support this clonotype. This rearrangement joins TRBV27 to TRBJ1-6; no definite D call. The CDR3 has 14 residues. In germline, CDR1 is MNHEY, CDR2 SMNVEV (reference sequence). With 1 base removed from V and 7 bases from J, the gap between germline ends came to 8 bases. The CDR3 reads CASSLFATNSPLHF. The CDR3 nucleotides are TGTGCCAGCAGTTTATTTGCTACGAATTCACCCCTCCACTTT.

The chain recombines TRBV3-1 with TRBJ2-3; 10 positions match TRBD2. The CDR3 consists of 18 residues. V was pared by 0 bases and J by 5 bases, with 11 bases of the junction left unmatched. Germline CDR1 reads LGHDT; CDR2 reads YNNKEL (reference sequence). For the CDR3, the DNA is TGTGCCAGCAGCCAAGAGGTGGTAGCGGGGGGATACAAAGATACGCAGTATTTT. Residues: CASSQEVVAGGYKDTQYF.

The chain links TRBV21-1 to TRBJ2-1; TRBD1, the table's D call, was not compared with the DNA. TRBV21-1 is annotated as a pseudogene. The CDR3 has 18 amino acids. CDR3 sequence (DNA): TGTGCCAGCAGCAAATCTGGACCCCTAGGGAGGCTCTACAATGAGCAGTTCTTC. This translates into CASSKSGPLGRLYNEQFF.

The chain uses TRBV5-6 and TRBJ2-7, with TRBD2 matching over 12 bases. Per germline, CDR1 SGHDT and CDR2 YYEEEE. Losses at the gene ends were 4 bases for V and 2 bases for J; bases not matched to a gene: 7. The CDR3 totals 16 residues. CDR3 loop: CASSPRLAGDTYEQYF. CDR3 DNA: TGTGCCAGCAGCCCTCGACTAGCGGGGGATACCTACGAGCAGTACTTC.

This clonotype turned up a few times. The chain joins TRBV6-1 to TRBJ2-1; maybe TRBD1 (6 bases). The CDR3 is 13 residues long. Germline assignment: CDR1 MNHNS and CDR2 SASEGT. The germline V and J ends were trimmed by 3 bases and 9 bases, with 12 bases remaining between them. This CDR3 reads CASSEIRTAEQFF. In nucleotides, the CDR3 is TGTGCCAGCAGTGAGATCCGGACAGCTGAGCAGTTCTTC.

The J gene is TRBJ2-1, the V gene TRBV18, with no clear D. Per germline, CDR1 KGHSH and CDR2 LQKENI. Trimming took 1 base from V and 5 from J, leaving 15 bases between them. The CDR3 is 16 amino acids. CDR3: CASSPLGKGGNNEQFF. The CDR3 DNA is TGTGCCAGCTCACCACTTGGGAAAGGCGGTAACAATGAGCAGTTCTTC.

This clonotype appeared a few times. The J gene is TRBJ1-2, the V gene TRBV29-1, with TRBD1 as a possible D gene (5 bases). Germline CDR1 and CDR2: SQVTM and ANQGSEA. V lost 8 bases and J lost 4, with 20 bases in between. The CDR3 has 14 amino acids. The CDR3 spells CSFRGEQAPYGYTF. The CDR3 coding sequence is TGCAGCTTTCGGGGGGAACAGGCTCCCTATGGCTACACCTTC.